What follows is one TCR beta chain and its context. The antigen it recognizes is unknown. One base away there is no much larger clone; base qualities are not given. TCRbeta CDR3 regions were amplified from genomic DNA using the immunoSEQ Assay, a bias-controlled multiplex PCR. Under the source paper's analysis protocol: Within the assay, amplification of reference gene primers was used to estimate how many nucleated cells each sample contained. To quantify the absolute abundance of each unique TCRbeta CDR3 rearrangement, sequence reads were collapsed and filtered. For each sample, productive Simpson clonality was calculated as the square root of Simpson's diversity index over productive rearrangements. TCRdb stores this immuneACCESS table with in-frame sequences only. Part of the clones is absent; in the studies checked, under half of the shortfall reflects unresolved V genes, and no reason is known for the rest. V, J and clone size were drawn from that table, and D and trimming were deduced from the DNA. The sample records 200,000 to 300,000 clones, approximately 89% of which are singletons. The top ten clonotypes cover just under 6.5% of the sample.

One collaborating source in Seattle enrolled patients during active infection and followed them longitudinally through the course of disease. The collaborating institutions used their own protocols to collect whole blood in K2EDTA tubes. For TCRbeta analysis, collaborators shipped samples as frozen whole blood, isolated PBMCs, or DNA extracted from either of those sample types. The data were taken from a study of blood T cell repertoires in COVID-19 (dated by TCRdb to 2018 to 2021). Broadly, across the study: Samples from collaborators originated in the United States, Italy and Spain and spanned both the acute and convalescent phases of COVID-19. A freely available public database, intended as a resource for researchers studying the immune response to SARS-CoV-2, is where the repertoires were released. Sample metadata almost always included a de-identified subject ID, COVID-19 status, age in years and sex. Where available, HLA class I and class II types were obtained from metadata supplied by the sample provider rather than from assay-based typing. The prospective study material was composed of cDNA or gDNA derived from T cells, B-cell-depleted T cells, or PBMCs. Deeply sampled blood TCRbeta repertoires from subjects exposed to, actively infected with, or recovered from COVID-19 were included in the dataset. Samples were obtained from the ongoing ImmuneRACE study (first 160 participants) and from roughly 1,300 subjects provided by 6 global collaborators. Points the paper makes about the study in general: Clinical and demographic metadata were provided uncurated, with the amount varying by source and participant.

The junction shows trimming of 6 bases on V and 6 bases on J, and the gene matches do not reach 8 bases of it. Via the germline V gene, CDR1 is MGHDK and CDR2 SYGVNS. The cysteine opens and the phenylalanine closes a CDR3 of 17 amino acids. The kept DNA is CDR3 alone, 51 bases in frame from the first base. Specimen: peripheral blood. The receptor comes from a woman aged 25 to 39 with COVID-19, enrolled during active disease. The rearranged segments are TRBV25-1 and TRBJ2-2; 15 bases in the junction line up with TRBD2. The nucleotide sequence is given as TGTGCCAGCAGCGGACTAGCGGGAGGGCTTGTCGCCGGGGAGCTGTTTTTT. Translated, this gives CASSGLAGGLVAGELFF.